The source of this T cell receptor (beta chain) is a study of blood T cell repertoires in COVID-19. While infection was still active, Seattle patients were enrolled and then followed longitudinally. Trimming took off 4 bases at V and 0 bases at J, with 6 bases between the two ends. CDR1 and CDR2 (germline): SQVTM, ANQGSEA. The CDR3 extends over 13 amino acids. The authors' processing: The assay estimated nucleated cells by amplifying reference gene primers. Data came from immunoSEQ multiplex PCR; TCRdb stores just in-frame clones and leaves some out. V and J calls and clone size follow that table, whereas D and trimming were derived from the DNA. The sample lists more than 200,000 clones, about 85% occurring once.

Sequenced sample: peripheral blood. V gene TRBV29-1 combines with J gene TRBJ2-2; tentatively, D is TRBD1 (5 bases). This sequence was found in a woman between 50 and 59 years old with COVID-19, enrolled during active disease. CDR3 in DNA: TGCAGCGTTGGACAGCCGAACACCGGGGAGCTGTTTTTT. It yields the protein CSVGQPNTGELFF.